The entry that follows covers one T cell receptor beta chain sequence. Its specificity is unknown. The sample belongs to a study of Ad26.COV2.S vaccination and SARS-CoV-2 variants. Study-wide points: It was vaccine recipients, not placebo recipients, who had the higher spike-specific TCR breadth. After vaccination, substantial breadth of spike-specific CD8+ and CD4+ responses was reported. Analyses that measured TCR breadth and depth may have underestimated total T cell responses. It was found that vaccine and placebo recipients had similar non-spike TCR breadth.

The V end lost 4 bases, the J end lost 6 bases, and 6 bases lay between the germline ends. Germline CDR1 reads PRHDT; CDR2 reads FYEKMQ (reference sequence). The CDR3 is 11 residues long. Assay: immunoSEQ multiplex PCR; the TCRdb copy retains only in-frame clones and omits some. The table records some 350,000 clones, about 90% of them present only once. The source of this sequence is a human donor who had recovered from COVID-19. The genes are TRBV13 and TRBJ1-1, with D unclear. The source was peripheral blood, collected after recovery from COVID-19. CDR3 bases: TGTGCCAGCAGCTCCTCGCCTGAAGCTTTCTTT. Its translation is CASSSSPEAFF. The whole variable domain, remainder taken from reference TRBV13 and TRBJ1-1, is AAGVIQSPRHLIKEKRETATLKCYPIPRHDTVYWYQQGPGQDPQFLISFYEKMQSDKGSIPDRFSAQQFSDYHSELNMSSLELGDSALYFCASSSSPEAFFGQGTRLTVV.